The 29 T cell receptor beta chains presented below share a single source sample, sequenced in a study of blood T cell repertoires in COVID-19. The data were produced by immunoSEQ multiplex PCR, yet TCRdb's version contains in-frame clones alone and is incomplete. The sample gives about 250,000 clones, approximately 85% of which show up once; 0.7% to 1% is in the top ten. Sequenced input: peripheral blood. These receptors were obtained from a human donor with COVID-19, enrolled during active disease. The donor label of this sample is uncertain.

This rearrangement joins TRBV5-1 to TRBJ1-1; no clear D gene. V lost 3 bases to trimming and J lost 5 bases, with 14 bases between them. Per the germline V gene, CDR1 is SGHRS and CDR2 is YFSETQ. The CDR3 loop spans 14 amino acids. CDR3 bases: TGCGCCAGCAGCTGGTCGAGGGCCGAAACTGAAGCTTTCTTT. The encoded protein is CASSWSRAETEAFF.

This clone was recorded only once. The chain links TRBV5-6 to TRBJ1-4; D gene uncertain. The germline V gene encodes CDR1 SGHDT and CDR2 YYEEEE. V was clipped by 2 bases and J by 1 base, with 6 bases between them. The CDR3 length is 14 residues. The CDR3 sequence is CASSLIGTNEKLFF. CDR3 nucleotide sequence: TGTGCCAGCAGCTTAATCGGAACTAATGAAAAACTGTTTTTT.

V usage is TRBV13 and J usage is TRBJ2-3; possible D gene TRBD2, 6 bases. Germline V lookup: CDR1 PRHDT, CDR2 FYEKMQ (reference sequence). The CDR3 covers 16 residues. Trimming took 4 bases from V and 5 from J, leaving 19 bases between them. DNA of the CDR3: TGTGCCAGCAGCTCCCCCGGGCGGGACTCCCGAGATACGCAGTATTTT. This codes for CASSSPGRDSRDTQYF.

This clone was counted between two and nine times. In nucleotides, the CDR3 is TGTGCCAGCAGCGATAACCCCCCGGGAGGCTCCTACAATGAGCAGTTCTTC. Residues: CASSDNPPGGSYNEQFF. The rearrangement links TRBV9 to TRBJ2-1; 7 positions agree with TRBD2. Trimming cost V 3 bases and J 0 bases; bases outside gene matches: 9. Germline V gives CDR1 SGDLS, CDR2 YYNGEE. The CDR3 contains 17 residues.

The rearrangement links TRBV6-6 to TRBJ1-6, with D perhaps matching TRBD1 (5 bases). V was trimmed by 7 bases and J by 13 bases, leaving 11 bases between them. This CDR3 has 11 residues. The germline gives CDR1 MNHNY, CDR2 SVGAGI (reference sequence). The DNA of the CDR3 is TGTGCCAGCACCCCCGGGGGTCCCCTCCACTTT. This gives the protein CASTPGGPLHF.

The chain is built from TRBV2 and TRBJ1-5; TRBD1 is a possible D gene (6 bases). The ends were cut back, 5 bases at V and 6 bases at J, with 11 bases in the middle. The germline V gene has CDR1 SNHLY and CDR2 FYNNEI. The CDR3 extends over 13 amino acids. CDR3 region: CASSRSRGQPQHF. CDR3 bases: TGTGCCAGCAGTAGAAGCAGGGGTCAGCCCCAGCATTTT.

This chain uses TRBV6-5 with TRBJ1-6; D might be TRBD1 (6 bases). Germline loops: CDR1 MNHEY, CDR2 SVGAGI. CDR3 length: 14 amino acids. Trimming cost V 5 bases and J 8 bases, with 13 bases left between them. This CDR3 reads CASSTDSRDSPLHF. The CDR3, as DNA: TGTGCCAGCAGTACGGACAGTAGGGATTCACCCCTCCACTTT.

This clone was observed once. The genes are TRBV19 and TRBJ1-4, with D perhaps matching TRBD1 (5 bases). Trimming removed 6 bases from V and 0 bases from J, with 14 bases in between. The CDR3 sequence is 16 residues long. Germline V gene sequence: CDR1 LNHDA, CDR2 SQIVND (reference sequence). CDR3 in amino acids: CASSPTGHATNEKLFF. CDR3 in DNA: TGTGCCAGTAGCCCGACCGGACACGCAACTAATGAAAAACTGTTTTTT.

V gene TRBV5-6 combines with J gene TRBJ2-4; D is possibly TRBD1 (5 bases). Trimming shortened V by 0 bases and J by 6 bases, and 13 bases separated the two germline ends. Looked up from germline, CDR1 is SGHDT and CDR2 is YYEEEE. The CDR3 spans 15 residues. CDR3 sequence reads: CASSLAGRQGNIQYF. The CDR3 DNA reads TGTGCCAGCAGCTTGGCCGGTCGGCAGGGAAACATTCAGTACTTC. The full variable domain, its missing parts supplied by reference TRBV5-6 and TRBJ2-4, is DAGVTQSPTHLIKTRGQQVTLRCSPKSGHDTVSWYQQALGQGPQFIFQYYEEEERQRGNFPDRFSGHQFPNYSSELNVNALLLGDSALYLCASSLAGRQGNIQYFGAGTRLSVL.

The chain recombines TRBV3-1 (or the pseudogene TRBV3-2) with TRBJ2-1; TRBD2 aligns across 7 bases. The CDR3 is made up of 14 amino acids. Germline V gives CDR1 LGHDT, CDR2 YNNKEL (reference sequence). V lost 0 bases, J lost 7 bases, and 3 bases stayed unmatched. The CDR3 protein is CASSQEGRENEQFF. The CDR3 nucleotides are TGTGCCAGCAGCCAAGAGGGGCGGGAGAATGAGCAGTTCTTC.

The V call is TRBV6-5, the J call TRBJ2-3; 9 positions agree with TRBD2. Looked up from germline, CDR1 is MNHEY and CDR2 is SVGAGI. The V and J ends lost 5 bases and 4 bases, in that order; junction bases with no gene match: 7. The CDR3 covers 15 residues. In nucleotides, the CDR3 is TGTGCCAGCAGTCGCGGGGGGGACGCCCCAGATACGCAGTATTTT. This sequence encodes CASSRGGDAPDTQYF.

V gene TRBV19 combines with J gene TRBJ2-3; 8 nucleotides align to TRBD1. Germline CDR1 and CDR2: LNHDA and SQIVND (reference sequence). With V trimmed by 11 bases and J by 2 bases, 9 bases remained unmatched. This CDR3 spans 14 amino acids. CDR3 loop: CASRDRGNTDTQYF. Here the CDR3 DNA reads TGTGCCTCCCGAGACAGGGGAAACACAGATACGCAGTATTTT.

The chain employs TRBV6-5 and TRBJ1-1; D ambiguous. Looked up from germline, CDR1 is MNHEY and CDR2 is SVGAGI. Trimming took 6 bases from V and 0 from J, leaving 11 bases between them. The length of the CDR3 is 14 residues. This CDR3 is CASSITPLNTEAFF. The CDR3 region has the DNA TGTGCCAGCAGCATAACACCACTGAACACTGAAGCTTTCTTT.

The chain recombines TRBV5-1 with TRBJ2-7; 12 bases line up with TRBD2. Germline trimming cut 4 bases from V and 4 bases from J; bases unmatched to any gene: 6. The CDR3 has 15 amino acids. Germline CDR1 SGHRS, CDR2 YFSETQ. The CDR3 region is CASSPRTSGMYEQYF. CDR3 DNA: TGCGCCAGCAGCCCAAGGACTAGCGGGATGTACGAGCAGTACTTC.

J is TRBJ2-3 and V is TRBV27; D gene unclear. V lost 2 bases and J 5 bases, leaving 14 bases between the germline ends. Germline V gives CDR1 MNHEY, CDR2 SMNVEV (reference sequence). The CDR3 consists of 15 residues. The CDR3 here is CASSLNLAGIDTQYF. The CDR3 DNA reads as TGTGCCAGCAGTTTAAATCTGGCAGGTATAGATACGCAGTATTTT.

This chain connects TRBV6-5 to TRBJ1-5; 10 bases match TRBD1. The V segment lost 0 bases and the J segment 7 bases; nucleotides outside the gene matches: 6. This CDR3 spans 16 amino acids. Germline values: CDR1 MNHEY, CDR2 SVGAGI. The CDR3 DNA follows: TGTGCCAGCAGTTACTCGAGGTTGGACAGGGGGCAGCCCCAGCATTTT. Translated: CASSYSRLDRGQPQHF.

The gene calls are TRBV19 and TRBJ1-5, with TRBD1 as a possible D gene (5 bases). The CDR3 totals 15 residues. The germline V and J ends were trimmed by 3 bases and 3 bases, with 12 bases remaining between them. Germline values: CDR1 LNHDA, CDR2 SQIVND (reference sequence). The CDR3 is CASSIPTVYNQPQHF. The CDR3 coding sequence is TGTGCCAGTAGTATCCCGACAGTATACAATCAGCCCCAGCATTTT.

The chain recombines TRBV7-9 with TRBJ1-1, with 7 bases that match TRBD1. This CDR3 is built from 12 residues. The trim removed 8 bases at V and 0 bases at J, leaving 0 bases unmatched. Germline V lookup: CDR1 SEHNR, CDR2 FQNEAQ (reference sequence). CDR3 amino acids: CASDRVNTEAFF. DNA of the CDR3: TGTGCCAGCGACAGGGTGAACACTGAAGCTTTCTTT.

This clone occurred many times. The chain carries TRBV7-9 and TRBJ2-7; D might be TRBD2 (5 bases). This CDR3 is 14 amino acids long. Between the trimmed V and J ends, which lost 1 base and 5 bases, there was a span of 12 bases. Germline-derived CDR1 and CDR2 are SEHNR and FQNEAQ (reference sequence). CDR3 protein: CASSLGVTTHEQYF. The CDR3 nucleotides are TGTGCCAGCAGCTTAGGAGTGACTACCCACGAGCAGTACTTC.

The genes are TRBV28 and TRBJ2-5; the match to TRBD2 covers 13 bases. V gave up 7 bases and J gave up 4 bases; unmatched junction bases: 9. This CDR3 is built from 16 residues. The germline V gene encodes CDR1 MDHEN and CDR2 SYDVKM. In nucleotides, the CDR3 is TGTGCCAGCACCCCCGGGACTAGCGGGGACGGAGAGACCCAGTACTTC. Amino acid sequence: CASTPGTSGDGETQYF.

Note on this clone: The sample holds other DNA sequences that translate to the same CDR3. V and J are TRBV9 and TRBJ2-1; 7 bases agree with TRBD1. V shed 2 bases and J 6 bases; nucleotides not matched to a gene: 2. The germline V gene has CDR1 SGDLS and CDR2 YYNGEE. The CDR3 extends over 13 amino acids. CDR3 in DNA: TGTGCCAGCAGCGTGGCAGGGGGCAATGAGCAGTTCTTC. Its protein is CASSVAGGNEQFF.

This clone has just a few counts. The rearrangement uses TRBV6-5 and TRBJ2-7; 11 bases match TRBD1. This CDR3 is 14 amino acids long. Germline V gene sequence: CDR1 MNHEY, CDR2 SVGAGI. V shed 6 bases, J shed 3 bases, and the junction held 4 bases outside the gene matches. CDR3 nucleotide sequence: TGTGCCAGCAGACCCGGGACAGGGGGCTACGAGCAGTACTTC. This translates into CASRPGTGGYEQYF.

The gene calls are TRBV2 and TRBJ1-5; no clear D. Germline V gene lookup returns CDR1 SNHLY and CDR2 FYNNEI. There are 12 residues in the CDR3. V was pared by 4 bases and J by 9 bases, with 10 bases between. CDR3 in amino acids: CASSGVEWPQHF. CDR3 coding DNA: TGTGCCAGCAGTGGAGTAGAGTGGCCCCAGCATTTT.

The chain links TRBV19 to TRBJ1-1; a possible D gene is TRBD1 (5 bases). Trimming removed 4 bases at V and 7 bases at J, with 13 bases between. The CDR3 is made up of 13 amino acids. Germline CDR1 LNHDA, CDR2 SQIVND (reference sequence). This CDR3 is CASSRPGRDEAFF. The CDR3 region has the DNA TGTGCCAGTAGTAGGCCAGGGAGGGATGAAGCTTTCTTT.

The V and J genes are TRBV19 and TRBJ2-2; D uncertain. Looked up from germline, CDR1 is LNHDA and CDR2 is SQIVND (reference sequence). V lost 2 bases to trimming and J lost 6 bases, with 4 bases between them. The CDR3 covers 12 residues. CDR3 coding DNA: TGTGCCAGTAGTATACGGGCCGGGGAGCTGTTTTTT. It yields the protein CASSIRAGELFF.

The rearrangement uses TRBV3-1 (or the pseudogene TRBV3-2) and TRBJ1-1; perhaps TRBD1 as D (6 bases). Trimming removed 5 bases at V and 1 base at J, with 14 bases between. The germline CDR1 and CDR2 sequences are LGHDT and YNNKEL (reference sequence). The CDR3 consists of 15 residues. For the CDR3, the DNA is TGTGCCAGCAGCACCCGACAGGACCCGAACACTGAAGCTTTCTTT. Translated: CASSTRQDPNTEAFF.

This chain links TRBV27 with TRBJ2-3; 7 nucleotides match TRBD1. This CDR3 spans 20 amino acids. Germline V gene lookup returns CDR1 MNHEY and CDR2 SMNVEV (reference sequence). V lost 6 bases to trimming and J lost 0 bases; unmatched junction nucleotides: 21. CDR3: CASRGPGQKIGITSTDTQYF. The DNA of the CDR3 is TGTGCCAGCAGGGGACCGGGACAGAAAATCGGGATTACTAGCACAGATACGCAGTATTTT.

V usage is TRBV4-1 and J usage is TRBJ2-1; TRBD2 might be the D (5 bases). This CDR3 comprises 17 residues. V lost 1 base to trimming and J lost 1 base, with 14 bases between them. The germline gives CDR1 MGHRA, CDR2 YSYEKL. CDR3 DNA: TGCGCCAGCAGCCAAGGATTTGAGCGGCCATCCTACAATGAGCAGTTCTTC. Its protein is CASSQGFERPSYNEQFF.

As DNA, the CDR3 is TGTGCCATCAGTGAGTCGCTGGGACAGATTCATCAGCCCCAGCATTTT. Its translation is CAISESLGQIHQPQHF. J is TRBJ1-5 and V is TRBV10-3; 7 bases are shared with TRBD1. Germline assignment: CDR1 ENHRY and CDR2 SYGVKD. CDR3 length equals 16 residues. Trimming removed 0 bases from V and 5 bases from J; junction bases left unmatched: 7.